This T cell receptor beta chain was sequenced during a study of T cells in Graves' hyperthyroidism and ophthalmopathy. The V end lost 5 bases, the J end lost 1 base, and 13 bases lay between the germline ends. This CDR3 comprises 15 residues. The germline V gene encodes CDR1 MNHEY and CDR2 SMNVEV (reference sequence). General study results and limits: Ophthalmopathy was distinguished from stable hyperthyroidism by 13 V-J signatures. Blood also held most thyroid clonotypes expanded beyond 0.001.

RNA transcripts provided the source from which TCR beta CDR3 regions were amplified. The TCR CDR3 first-round RT-PCR relied on the HTBI primer set. Using its own MiXCR run on the multiplex PCR reads, TCRdb lists one record per CDR3 protein. Of hundreds of thousands of distinct CDR3 sequences listed, around 21% are singletons. Disease lasting under 3 months, a NOSPECS grade of at least 4, and a Clinical Activity Score of at least 3 were features of the ophthalmopathy patients. PBMCs were sourced from roughly 10 ml fresh peripheral blood. Of note for this clonotype: Its antigen is currently unknown.

Source material: blood. This chain joins TRBV27 and TRBJ2-3; no firm D call. The clonotype was recovered from a man aged 30 to 39 with Graves' ophthalmopathy. CDR3 bases: TGTGCCAGCAGTGCCGTCGTGGTTCGCACAGATACGCAGTATTTT. Translating it yields CASSAVVVRTDTQYF.